Following are 18 T cell receptor beta chains from one sample sequenced in a study of lung T cells in sarcoidosis with Löfgren's syndrome. TCRdb called the reads again in MiXCR, with one record for every CDR3 protein. The table lists 2,500 to 3,500 distinct CDR3 sequences, 15% to 20% of them singletons, with more than 5.5% in the top ten. Specimen: CD4+ T cells from bronchoalveolar lavage. Receptors were obtained from a human donor with sarcoidosis (Löfgren's syndrome or another form), or a control subject (not recorded which).

Turning to this clonotype: Given a much more abundant clone one base away, this may be a read error. CDR3 amino acids: CASSERGHGYTF. CDR3 bases: TGTGCCAGCAGCGAAAGGGGGCATGGCTACACCTTC. The J gene is TRBJ1-2, the V gene TRBV7-3; 7 nucleotides align to TRBD1. The CDR3 covers 12 residues. CDR1 and CDR2 from the germline V gene are SGHTA and FQGTGA. Unmatched junction bases numbered 3, after V lost 5 bases and J lost 6 bases.

Regarding this clonotype: The junction departs from germline at one end; a sequencing error may be responsible. This rearrangement joins TRBV7-2 to TRBJ1-3; possible D gene TRBD1, 5 bases. This CDR3 has 16 amino acids. CDR1 and CDR2 from the germline V gene are SGHTA and FQGNSA. The CDR3: CASSFLPGTQGSTIYF. CDR3 in DNA: TGTGCCAGCAGCTTCCTTCCCGGGACGCAAGGAAGCACCATATATTTT.

This clonotype is medium-sized. The chain uses TRBV2 and TRBJ2-5; D gene uncertain. Germline CDR1 SNHLY, CDR2 FYNNEI. Trimming left V 7 bases short and J 5 bases short, with 14 bases between. The CDR3 has 13 amino acids. The CDR3 coding sequence is TGTGCCAGCAACATTATCCGAGAGGAGACCCAGTACTTC. Its translation: CASNIIREETQYF.

This clonotype is judged large. J is TRBJ2-3 and V is TRBV29-1; TRBD2 is a possible D gene (5 bases). Trimming removed 8 bases at V and 6 bases at J, with 12 bases between. CDR1 is SQVTM, CDR2 ANQGSEA, per germline. The CDR3 extends over 11 amino acids. The CDR3 reads CSLRTGDTQYF. Here the CDR3 DNA reads TGCAGCCTCCGGACTGGCGATACGCAGTATTTT.

This clonotype was detected many times. This rearrangement joins TRBV20-1 to TRBJ2-3; D is uncertain. Trimming shortened V by 1 base and J by 12 bases, and 11 bases separated the two germline ends. The CDR3 spans 11 residues. CDR1 and CDR2 from the germline V gene are DFQATT and SNEGSKA (reference sequence). The CDR3 reads CSARGGKPQYF. CDR3 sequence (DNA): TGCAGTGCTAGAGGAGGAAAACCTCAGTATTTT.

By its share, this clonotype is medium-sized (0.01 to 0.1%). The chain uses TRBV27 and TRBJ1-6, with TRBD1 identical over 8 bases. V gave up 1 base and J gave up 9 bases; unmatched junction bases: 5. Germline assignment: CDR1 MNHEY and CDR2 SMNVEV (reference sequence). This CDR3 contains 15 residues. Written as DNA, the CDR3 is TGTGCCAGCAGTTTATATCCCAGGGGGCTTTCACCCCTCCACTTT. Its translation is CASSLYPRGLSPLHF.

Sample share makes this clonotype medium-sized. J is TRBJ2-7 and V is TRBV7-2; possibly TRBD2 for D (6 bases). Trimming removed 0 bases from V and 6 bases from J, with 12 bases in between. This CDR3 has 14 amino acids. Germline CDR1 and CDR2: SGHTA and FQGNSA. CDR3 region: CASSLAAGFGEQYF. CDR3 bases: TGTGCCAGCAGCTTAGCGGCGGGATTCGGCGAGCAGTACTTC.

On this clonotype: A much larger clone lies a single base off, so this may be a read error. This chain links TRBV20-1 with TRBJ1-1; D not certain. With 6 bases removed from V and 6 bases from J, the gap between germline ends came to 17 bases. The germline V gene encodes CDR1 DFQATT and CDR2 SNEGSKA (reference sequence). This CDR3 contains 13 residues. CDR3 region: CSAPSGPDAEAFF. In DNA form, the CDR3 reads TGCAGTGCCCCGTCAGGTCCTGACGCTGAAGCTTTCTTT.

This clonotype is judged medium-sized. The V call is TRBV2, the J call TRBJ1-2; D may be TRBD1 (6 bases). CDR1 is SNHLY and CDR2 is FYNNEI in the germline V gene. The CDR3 contains 13 residues. Trimming pared 5 bases from V and 8 bases from J, leaving 15 bases between. CDR3 in DNA: TGTGCCAGCAGTACAGGGATGAGAGGAGGCTACACCTTC. This translates into CASSTGMRGGYTF.

This clonotype ranks as medium-sized. The gene calls are TRBV18 and TRBJ1-5; 9 bases align to TRBD1. V lost 3 bases and J lost 7; bases outside the gene matches: 4. The germline V gene encodes CDR1 KGHSH and CDR2 LQKENI. The CDR3 is made up of 14 amino acids. CDR3 region: CASSPGQGEQPQHF. Written as DNA, the CDR3 is TGTGCCAGCTCACCGGGACAGGGAGAGCAGCCCCAGCATTTT.

On this clonotype itself: This may stem from a read error, because a much larger clone lies one nucleotide away. V gene TRBV11-2 combines with J gene TRBJ2-1; D may be TRBD2 (5 bases). This CDR3 comprises 15 residues. The ends were cut back, 2 bases at V and 9 bases at J, with 17 bases in the middle. Germline V gene lookup returns CDR1 SGHAT and CDR2 FQNNGV. The CDR3 coding sequence is TGTGCCAGCAGCTTAAGTGTGACACGGGATAGTGAGCAGTTCTTC. It codes for CASSLSVTRDSEQFF.

This clonotype was counted ten times or more. The rearrangement joins TRBV20-1 to TRBJ2-7; 9 bases agree with TRBD1. This CDR3 is 11 amino acids long. CDR1 and CDR2 (germline): DFQATT, SNEGSKA (reference sequence). V was pared by 6 bases and J by 4 bases, with 1 base of the junction left unmatched. The CDR3 DNA is TGCAGTGCGACAGGGGGATACGAGCAGTACTTC. Protein: CSATGGYEQYF.

This clonotype is medium-sized in the sample. For the CDR3, the DNA is TGTGCCAGCAGTTACTCCGGGGGTGCGCCTGAGCAGTTCTTC. Translation gives CASSYSGGAPEQFF. The rearrangement joins TRBV6-6 to TRBJ2-1; the D gene is possibly TRBD2 (6 bases). Trimming removed 0 bases at V and 9 bases at J, with 12 bases between. In germline, CDR1 is MNHNY, CDR2 SVGAGI (reference sequence). The CDR3 runs 14 residues.

By sample share, this clonotype is medium-sized. The V gene is TRBV12-3 or TRBV12-4, the J gene TRBJ2-3, with 7 bases fitting TRBD1. J lost 2 bases, V lost 6 bases, and 11 bases had no gene match. The CDR3 contains 16 residues. As DNA, the CDR3 is TGTGCCAGCAGCCCCAACGGACAGGTCCTCACAGATACGCAGTATTTT. Its translation is CASSPNGQVLTDTQYF.

To note about this clonotype: Possible read error: a much larger clone is one base away. The V gene is TRBV11-2, the J gene TRBJ2-1, with D uncertain. V was cut by 5 bases and J by 6 bases, with 11 bases left in between. Germline assignment: CDR1 SGHAT and CDR2 FQNNGV. CDR3 size: 13 residues. The CDR3 DNA follows: TGTGCCAGCAGCCCCGGTTTGGTCAATGAGCAGTTCTTC. This sequence encodes CASSPGLVNEQFF. Combining the CDR3 with reference TRBV11-2 and TRBJ2-1 gives the whole variable domain EAGVAQSPRYKIIEKRQSVAFWCNPISGHATLYWYQQILGQGPKLLIQFQNNGVVDDSQLPKDRFSAERLKGVDSTLKIQPAKLEDSAVYLCASSPGLVNEQFFGPGTRLTVL.

This clonotype is medium-sized (0.01 to 0.1%) in the sample. At one boundary the junction diverges from the germline segment, which might be a read error. This chain joins TRBV12-3 or TRBV12-4 and TRBJ2-1; the match to TRBD2 covers 9 bases. The CDR3 is 11 amino acids. The CDR3 loop reads CASSLGSGSHF. CDR3 coding DNA: TGTGCCAGCAGTTTGGGTAGCGGGAGCCACTTC.

The rearrangement joins TRBV7-6 to TRBJ2-3; TRBD1 matches at 9 bases. Germline V gene lookup returns CDR1 SGHVS and CDR2 FNYEAQ. The CDR3 is 15 amino acids. V lost 7 bases and J lost 3; bases outside the gene matches: 8. The DNA for the CDR3 is TGTGCCAGCACCTTTGGACAGGGGTGGACAGATACGCAGTATTTT. It codes for CASTFGQGWTDTQYF.

The gene calls are TRBV11-1 and TRBJ1-2, with D uncertain. V was pared by 3 bases and J by 5 bases, with 7 bases between. The CDR3 contains 12 residues. In germline, CDR1 is SGHAT, CDR2 FQDESV (reference sequence). In DNA, the CDR3 is TGTGCCAGCAGCTTCGAGAGATATGGCTACACCTTC. Translating it yields CASSFERYGYTF.